This T cell receptor beta chain derives from a study of blood T cell repertoires in COVID-19. Sequencing used immunoSEQ multiplex PCR; TCRdb keeps in-frame clones, though not all of them. The table shows about 88,000 clones, with 85% occurring only once. CDR3 length: 15 residues. V was pared by 5 bases and J by 3 bases, with 13 bases between. Germline assignment: CDR1 LNHNV and CDR2 YYDKDF (reference sequence). This TCR was sampled from a woman aged 65 to 85 with acute or convalescent COVID-19. The J gene is TRBJ2-2, the V gene TRBV15, with no clear D. The sample was peripheral blood. The CDR3 protein is CATSPTGWHTGELFF. The CDR3 DNA reads as TGTGCCACCAGCCCAACCGGGTGGCACACCGGGGAGCTGTTTTTT. The whole variable domain, remainder taken from reference TRBV15 and TRBJ2-2, is DAMVIQNPRYQVTQFGKPVTLSCSQTLNHNVMYWYQQKSSQAPKLLFHYYDKDFNNEADTPDNFQSRRPNTSFCFLDIRSPGLGDTAMYLCATSPTGWHTGELFFGEGSRLTVL.